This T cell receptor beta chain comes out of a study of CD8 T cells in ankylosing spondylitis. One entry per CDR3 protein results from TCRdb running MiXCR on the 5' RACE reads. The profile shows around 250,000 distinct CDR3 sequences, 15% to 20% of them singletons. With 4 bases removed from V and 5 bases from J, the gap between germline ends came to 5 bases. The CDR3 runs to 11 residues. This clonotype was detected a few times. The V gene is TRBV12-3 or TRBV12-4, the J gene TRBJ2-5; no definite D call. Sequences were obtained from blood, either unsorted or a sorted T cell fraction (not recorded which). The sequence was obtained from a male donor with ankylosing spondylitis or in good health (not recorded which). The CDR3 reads CASSWAETQYF. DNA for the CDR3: TGTGCCAGCAGTTGGGCGGAGACCCAGTACTTC.